This note documents a single T cell receptor beta chain sequence. The target of this receptor is not known. Per-base quality was not reported, and no clone a single base away is much larger than it. This record belongs to a study of blood T cell repertoires in COVID-19 (TCRdb year 2020). For the study in its entirety: The collaborator samples originated in the United States, Italy and Spain and spanned the acute and convalescent phases of COVID-19. The material from the prospective study consisted of cDNA or gDNA derived from T cells, B-cell-depleted T cells, or PBMCs. The dataset comprised deeply sampled blood TCRbeta repertoires from subjects exposed to, actively infected with, or recovered from COVID-19. A freely available public database, intended as a resource for researchers studying the immune response to SARS-CoV-2, is where the repertoires were released. Samples were obtained from the ongoing ImmuneRACE study (first 160 participants) and from 1,254 subjects provided by 6 global collaborators. Sample metadata almost always included a de-identified subject ID, COVID-19 status, age in years and sex. Where available, HLA class I and class II types were obtained from metadata supplied by the sample provider rather than from assay-based typing.

TCRbeta CDR3 regions were amplified from genomic DNA by means of the immunoSEQ Assay, a bias-controlled multiplex PCR. In the original analysis: Nucleated cell counts per sample were estimated from amplification of reference gene primers within the assay. Sequence reads were collapsed and filtered to measure the absolute abundance of every unique TCRbeta CDR3 rearrangement. For each sample, productive Simpson clonality was calculated as the square root of Simpson's diversity index over productive rearrangements. TCRdb retrieved this table from immuneACCESS and kept in-frame rearrangements only. Not all clones are present; in checked studies, unresolved V genes account for under half, and no reason is known for the remainder. V, J and clone size are taken as reported in that table, and D and trimming were inferred from the DNA itself. The sample table contains about 250,000 clones; only one count was recorded for roughly 83% of them. The ten top clones hold approximately 6.2% of the sample.

In the germline V gene, CDR1 corresponds to SGHTA and CDR2 to FQGNSA. V loses 1 base, J loses 10 bases, and the germline ends lie 11 bases apart. The CDR3 goes from the cysteine to the phenylalanine over 14 residues. CDR3 DNA is the only sequence kept; it has 42 bases, read in frame from the first base. One collaborating source in Seattle enrolled patients during active infection and followed them longitudinally through the course of disease. Each collaborating institution followed its own protocols to collect whole blood in K2EDTA tubes. Collaborator samples were shipped for TCRbeta analysis as frozen whole blood, isolated PBMCs, or DNA extracted from either sample type. General conclusions and limits of the study: How much clinical and demographic metadata was included differed by source and by participant, and the metadata was provided uncurated.

Input material: peripheral blood. The receptor's source is a woman older than 75 with COVID-19, enrolled during active disease. The chain joins TRBV7-2 to TRBJ1-6; a weak D assignment points to TRBD1 (5 bases agree). The CDR3 region has the sequence CASSLGQGGSPLHF. The nucleotides read TGTGCCAGCAGCTTAGGGCAGGGAGGATCACCCCTCCACTTT.